The 3 T cell receptor beta chains in this list originate from one sample, sequenced in a study of T cell changes during pregnancy in multiple sclerosis. Produced via immunoSEQ multiplex PCR; TCRdb's table is partial and in-frame only. The table includes 30,000 to 35,000 clones, roughly 90% detected once. The sample was CD4+ T cells from peripheral blood mononuclear cells, taken in the second trimester of pregnancy. The receptor source for this set is a female donor in good health, enrolled as a control in a pregnancy study.

The rearrangement links TRBV5-1 to TRBJ2-7, with TRBD1 identical over 9 bases. V lost 4 bases to trimming and J lost 4 bases; unmatched junction nucleotides: 9. Germline CDR1 is SGHRS and CDR2 is YFSETQ. The CDR3 extends over 15 amino acids. In DNA, the CDR3 is TGCGCCAGCAGCGACCGGGACAGGGTAAAATACGAGCAGTACTTC. It codes for CASSDRDRVKYEQYF.

This clone was found once. The CDR3 coding sequence is TGTGCCAGCAGCTTAGAGGGAGGGACAGGGTCCCCCTACGAGCAGTACTTC. It specifies CASSLEGGTGSPYEQYF. The chain carries TRBV7-6 and TRBJ2-7; 9 nucleotides line up with TRBD1. This CDR3 region has 17 residues. The germline V gene has CDR1 SGHVS and CDR2 FNYEAQ. After removal of 1 base from V and 2 bases from J, the junction contained 9 bases not matched to a gene.

The chain employs TRBV5-6 and TRBJ2-5, with TRBD1 as a possible D gene (7 bases). Trimming left V 0 bases short and J 7 bases short, with 13 bases between. Germline V gene sequence: CDR1 SGHDT, CDR2 YYEEEE. There are 14 residues in the CDR3. For the CDR3, the DNA is TGTGCCAGCAGCTTGGAGAGGGGGCGGGGGACCCAGTACTTC. Its protein product is CASSLERGRGTQYF.